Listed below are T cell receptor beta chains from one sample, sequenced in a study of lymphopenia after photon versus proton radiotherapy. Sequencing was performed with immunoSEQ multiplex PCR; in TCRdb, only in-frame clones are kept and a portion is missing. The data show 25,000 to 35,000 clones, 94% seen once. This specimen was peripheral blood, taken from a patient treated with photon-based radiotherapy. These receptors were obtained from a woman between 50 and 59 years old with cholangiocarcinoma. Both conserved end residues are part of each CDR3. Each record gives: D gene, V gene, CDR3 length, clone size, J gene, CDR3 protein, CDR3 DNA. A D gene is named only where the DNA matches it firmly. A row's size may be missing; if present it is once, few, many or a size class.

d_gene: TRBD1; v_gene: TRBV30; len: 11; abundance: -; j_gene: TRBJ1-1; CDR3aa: CAWSVTGDTFF; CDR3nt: TGTGCCTGGAGTGTCACAGGGGATACTTTCTTT
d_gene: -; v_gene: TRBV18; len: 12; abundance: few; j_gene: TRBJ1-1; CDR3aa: CASSPFGTEAFF; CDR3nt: TGTGCCAGCTCACCATTCGGCACTGAAGCTTTCTTT
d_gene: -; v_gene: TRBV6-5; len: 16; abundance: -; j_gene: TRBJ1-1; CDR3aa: CASSYDFGTLRTEAFF; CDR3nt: TGTGCCAGCAGTTATGACTTCGGGACCTTGAGGACTGAAGCTTTCTTT
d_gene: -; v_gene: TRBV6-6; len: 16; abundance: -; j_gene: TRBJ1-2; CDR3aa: CASSYSRVGLNYGYTF; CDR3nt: TGTGCCAGCAGTTACTCGAGAGTAGGGCTTAACTATGGCTACACCTTC
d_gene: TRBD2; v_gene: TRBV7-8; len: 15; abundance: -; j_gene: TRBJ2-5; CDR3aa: CASSRLAGEEETQYF; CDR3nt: TGTGCCAGCAGCCGACTAGCGGGGGAAGAAGAGACCCAGTACTTC
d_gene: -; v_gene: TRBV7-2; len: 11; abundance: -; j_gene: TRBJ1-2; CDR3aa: CASSSEGGYTF; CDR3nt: TGTGCCAGCAGCTCCGAAGGGGGCTACACCTTC
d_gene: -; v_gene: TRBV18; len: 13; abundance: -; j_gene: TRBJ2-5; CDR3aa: CASSYGTQETQYF; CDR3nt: TGTGCCAGCTCTTACGGGACACAAGAGACCCAGTACTTC
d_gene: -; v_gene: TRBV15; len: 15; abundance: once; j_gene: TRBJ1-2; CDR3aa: CATTADRYLNYGYTF; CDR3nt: TGTGCCACCACGGCTGACAGGTACCTTAACTATGGCTACACCTTC
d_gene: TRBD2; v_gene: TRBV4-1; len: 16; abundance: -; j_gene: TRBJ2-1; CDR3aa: CASSLLGGAGYNEQFF; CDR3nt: TGCGCCAGCAGCTTACTTGGGGGAGCGGGGTACAATGAGCAGTTCTTC
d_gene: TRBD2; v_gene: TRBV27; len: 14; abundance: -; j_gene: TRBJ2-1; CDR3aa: CASKTSGVINEQFF; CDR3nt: TGTGCCAGCAAGACTAGCGGGGTAATCAATGAGCAGTTCTTC
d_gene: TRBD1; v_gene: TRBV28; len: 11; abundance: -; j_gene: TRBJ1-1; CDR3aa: CASSPNRGSFF; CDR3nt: TGTGCCAGCAGCCCCAACAGGGGGTCTTTCTTT
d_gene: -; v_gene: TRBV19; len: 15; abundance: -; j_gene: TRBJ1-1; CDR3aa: CASSIRQGKNTEAFF; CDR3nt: TGTGCCAGTAGTATTAGGCAGGGGAAGAACACTGAAGCTTTCTTT
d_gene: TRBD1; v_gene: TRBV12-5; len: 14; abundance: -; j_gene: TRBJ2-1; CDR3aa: CASVAGQGYNEQFF; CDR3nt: TGTGCTAGTGTTGCGGGACAGGGGTACAATGAGCAGTTCTTC
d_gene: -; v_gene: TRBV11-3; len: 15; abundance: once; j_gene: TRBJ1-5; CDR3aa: CASSLVGDSNQPQHF; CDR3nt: TGTGCCAGCAGCTTAGTAGGGGATAGCAATCAGCCCCAGCATTTT